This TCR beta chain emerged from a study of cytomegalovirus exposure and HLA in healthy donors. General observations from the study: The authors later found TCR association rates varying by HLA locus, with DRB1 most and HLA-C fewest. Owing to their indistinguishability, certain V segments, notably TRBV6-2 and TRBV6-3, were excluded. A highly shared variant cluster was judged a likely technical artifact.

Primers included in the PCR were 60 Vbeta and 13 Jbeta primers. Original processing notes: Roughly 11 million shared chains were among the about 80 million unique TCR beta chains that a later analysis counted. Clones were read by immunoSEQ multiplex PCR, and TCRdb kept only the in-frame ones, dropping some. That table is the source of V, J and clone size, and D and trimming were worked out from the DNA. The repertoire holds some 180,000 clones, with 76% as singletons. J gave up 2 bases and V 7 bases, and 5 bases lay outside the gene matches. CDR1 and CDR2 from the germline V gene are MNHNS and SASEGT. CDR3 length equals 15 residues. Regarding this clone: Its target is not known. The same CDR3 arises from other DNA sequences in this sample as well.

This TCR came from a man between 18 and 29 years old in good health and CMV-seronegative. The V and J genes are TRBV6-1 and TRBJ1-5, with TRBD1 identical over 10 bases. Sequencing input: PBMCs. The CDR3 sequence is CASNPTGGGNQPQHF. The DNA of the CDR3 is TGTGCCAGCAACCCGACAGGGGGCGGCAATCAGCCCCAGCATTTT.